The T cell receptor beta chain described here comes from a study of identical twins. This clonotype was detected many times. TCRdb analysed the 5' RACE reads with MiXCR anew, one entry per CDR3 protein. The table has roughly 540,000 distinct CDR3 sequences, 20% to 25% seen once; the top ten hold about 0.91%. CDR3 length: 16 residues. V shed 2 bases and J 0 bases; nucleotides not matched to a gene: 7. Per germline, CDR1 SQVTM and CDR2 ANQGSEA. The same specimen was also included in a second study, on T cells expressing NK-cell markers.

Sequenced material: CD4+ T cells sorted from blood. The chain links TRBV29-1 to TRBJ2-1; 7 bases match TRBD1. The sequence came from a woman between 18 and 29 years old in good health. The CDR3, as DNA: TGCAGCGTTGAATCGGGACAGTCTAGCTCCTACAATGAGCAGTTCTTC. It translates to CSVESGQSSSYNEQFF.